This TCR beta chain comes out of a study of T cell repertoires in cytomegalovirus infection. Study at large: Public TCR beta signatures marked donors with CMV infection and the matching HLA. Study results and limitations: The cumulative frequency of public TCR beta families distinguished individuals who carried CMV together with the relevant HLA. Clonotype analysis showed dominance of the ex vivo response by HLA-C-restricted CMV-specific TCR beta clonotypes.

Concerning this clonotype itself: What it binds is unknown.

The CDR3 consists of 14 residues. Between the trimmed V and J ends, which lost 2 bases and 6 bases, there was a span of 10 bases. TCRdb called the reads again in MiXCR, with one record for every CDR3 protein. This table has 400,000 or so distinct CDR3 sequences, 30% to 40% appearing once. V is TRBV12-3 or TRBV12-4 and J is TRBJ2-2, with a weak D call TRBD2 (6 bases). This TCR was sampled from a human donor in good health (CMV status not recorded). Some clones in this sample may be carry-over from other donors' samples. The sample was PBMCs. CDR3 in amino acids: CASSLLASSGELFF. As DNA, the CDR3 is TGTGCCAGCAGTTTACTAGCGAGTTCCGGGGAGCTGTTTTTT.